The 10 T cell receptor beta chains below all came from one sample that was sequenced in a study of T cell repertoires in cytomegalovirus infection. TCRdb re-called the reads with MiXCR, one entry per CDR3 protein. The sample includes 250,000 to 300,000 distinct CDR3 sequences, approximately 10% of them seen just once. Sequenced input: PBMCs. These TCRs come from a human donor in good health (CMV status not recorded). Some clones in this sample may be carry-over from other donors' samples.

The sample holds many counts of this clonotype. This chain joins TRBV11-2 and TRBJ2-7; TRBD2 aligns across 7 bases. The CDR3 sequence is 14 residues long. Losses at the gene ends were 5 bases for V and 3 bases for J; bases not matched to a gene: 7. The germline V gene encodes CDR1 SGHAT and CDR2 FQNNGV. CDR3 sequence: CASSPEAGSYEQYF. DNA of the CDR3: TGTGCCAGCAGCCCCGAAGCGGGGAGCTACGAGCAGTACTTC. Full variable domain (missing parts from reference TRBV11-2 and TRBJ2-7): EAGVAQSPRYKIIEKRQSVAFWCNPISGHATLYWYQQILGQGPKLLIQFQNNGVVDDSQLPKDRFSAERLKGVDSTLKIQPAKLEDSAVYLCASSPEAGSYEQYFGPGTRLTVT.

This clonotype was observed many times. The chain combines TRBV7-2 with TRBJ2-3; 8 bases map to TRBD2. V dropped 5 bases and J dropped 1; count of bases not matched to a gene: 11. The CDR3 runs 17 residues. Germline V lookup: CDR1 SGHTA, CDR2 FQGNSA. The CDR3 nucleotides read TGTGCCAGCAGCCCAGCGGGGGCGGGAGTTCGCACAGATACGCAGTATTTT. Its protein product is CASSPAGAGVRTDTQYF.

This clonotype was recorded many times. The chain combines TRBV7-2 with TRBJ1-1; no clear D gene. CDR3 length equals 15 residues. Germline loops: CDR1 SGHTA, CDR2 FQGNSA. Trimming shortened V by 5 bases and J by 3 bases, and 16 bases separated the two germline ends. CDR3: CASSLDPGYDTEAFF. CDR3 DNA: TGTGCCAGCAGCCTAGACCCCGGTTATGACACTGAAGCTTTCTTT.

This clonotype was found many times. The rearrangement joins TRBV27 to TRBJ2-2; D may be TRBD1 (6 bases). The ends were cut back, 5 bases at V and 6 bases at J, with 13 bases in the middle. Germline V gene lookup returns CDR1 MNHEY and CDR2 SMNVEV (reference sequence). The CDR3 runs 14 residues. CDR3 sequence reads: CASSHSQGPGELFF. The DNA of the CDR3 is TGTGCCAGCAGTCACTCACAGGGACCCGGGGAGCTGTTTTTT.

The chain couples TRBV20-1 to TRBJ2-7; 13 nucleotides align to TRBD2. Per germline, CDR1 DFQATT and CDR2 SNEGSKA (reference sequence). The trim removed 6 bases at V and 1 base at J, leaving 9 bases unmatched. The CDR3 sequence is 16 residues long. The CDR3 bases are TGCAGTGCCGAAGGACTAGCGGGGGCACGATCCTACGAGCAGTACTTC. Translating gives CSAEGLAGARSYEQYF.

This chain uses TRBV28 with TRBJ1-2, with a tentative D call TRBD1 (5 bases). This CDR3 comprises 12 residues. The V and J ends lost 5 bases and 8 bases respectively, with 12 bases between them. CDR1 is MDHEN and CDR2 is SYDVKM in the germline V gene. The CDR3 DNA follows: TGTGCCAGCAGTGGGGCAGGGAGAGGCTACACCTTC. It codes for CASSGAGRGYTF.

This clonotype was counted many times. The chain employs TRBV7-8 and TRBJ2-1; D perhaps matches TRBD2 (6 bases). V dropped 2 bases and J dropped 4 bases, with 18 bases sitting between them. The CDR3 is 17 amino acids. Germline loops: CDR1 SGHVS, CDR2 FQNEAQ. CDR3 DNA: TGTGCCAGCAGCTTATTTTTCACCGGGGGAGATTACAATGAGCAGTTCTTC. It encodes CASSLFFTGGDYNEQFF.

This rearrangement joins TRBV7-3 to TRBJ2-5, with 8 bases identical to TRBD1. The V and J ends lost 5 bases and 5 bases, in that order; junction bases with no gene match: 13. Per germline, CDR1 SGHTA and CDR2 FQGTGA. The CDR3 totals 16 residues. CDR3 in amino acids: CASSDYTSGGFETQYF. For the CDR3, the DNA is TGTGCCAGCAGCGATTATACGTCAGGGGGCTTCGAGACCCAGTACTTC.

The CDR3 sequence: CASSFREGEGTEAFF. The CDR3 region has the DNA TGTGCCAGCAGCTTTCGCGAAGGTGAAGGGACTGAAGCTTTCTTT. The chain couples TRBV7-8 to TRBJ1-1; no clear D gene. Germline-derived CDR1 and CDR2 are SGHVS and FQNEAQ. Trimming removed 3 bases at V and 5 bases at J, with 16 bases between. CDR3 length equals 15 residues.

This clonotype was observed at least ten times. This chain joins TRBV5-1 and TRBJ1-2; 9 bases map to TRBD1. Germline CDR1 reads SGHRS; CDR2 reads YFSETQ. The CDR3 consists of 14 residues. The junction had 4 bases not matched to a gene; V was cut back by 0 bases and J by 7 bases. Written as DNA, the CDR3 is TGCGCCAGCAGCTTGGCTGGACAGGGGACTGGCTACACCTTC. This sequence encodes CASSLAGQGTGYTF.